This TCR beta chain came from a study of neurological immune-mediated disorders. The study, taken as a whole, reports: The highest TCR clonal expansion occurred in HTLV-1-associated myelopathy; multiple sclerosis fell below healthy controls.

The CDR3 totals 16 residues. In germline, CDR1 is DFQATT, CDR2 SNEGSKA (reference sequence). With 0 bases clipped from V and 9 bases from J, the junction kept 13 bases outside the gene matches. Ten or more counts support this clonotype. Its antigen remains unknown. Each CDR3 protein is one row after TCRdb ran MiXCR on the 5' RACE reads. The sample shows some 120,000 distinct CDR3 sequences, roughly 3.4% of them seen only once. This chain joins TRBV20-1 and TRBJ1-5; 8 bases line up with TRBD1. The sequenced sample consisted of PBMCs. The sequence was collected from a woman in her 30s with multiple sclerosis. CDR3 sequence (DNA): TGCAGTGCTAGAGATGACCCAGGGGGCTCCCTTAGGCCCCAGCATTTT. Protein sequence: CSARDDPGGSLRPQHF.